These T cell receptor beta chains were read from a single sample in a study of T cell repertoires in cytomegalovirus infection. TCRdb re-analysed the reads in MiXCR, keeping a single row per CDR3 protein. The table includes some 100,000 distinct CDR3 sequences, about 22% detected once. Specimen: CD8+ T cells from PBMCs. Source of these receptors: a human donor in good health (CMV status not recorded). Some clones in this sample may be carry-over from other donors' samples. Both conserved end residues are part of each CDR3. A D gene is named only where the DNA matches it firmly. Only some rows state a clone size, as once, few, many or a class for expanded clones.

>17|NA|few|TRBV6-2/TRBV6-3|TRBJ2-5
TGTGCCAGCAGTTACTCGAAGCAGGCCCCCCACCCGGAGACCCAGTACTTC
CASSYSKQAPHPETQYF
>15|NA|NA|TRBV4-3|TRBJ2-1
TGCGCCAGCAGCCAAGATGGCGGGCCCTACAATGAGCAGTTCTTC
CASSQDGGPYNEQFF
>17|TRBD1|many|TRBV7-9|TRBJ2-7
TGTGCCAGCAGCCCACCCTCAGGACAGGGCAGCTCCTACGAGCAGTACTTC
CASSPPSGQGSSYEQYF
>13|NA|many|TRBV7-2|TRBJ1-2
TGTGCCAGCAGCTTGACCGGACTTGGAGGCTACACCTTC
CASSLTGLGGYTF
>15|NA|NA|TRBV7-7|TRBJ2-7
TGTACTAGCAGCTTAGAGCTCGCCCCCACCTACGAGCAGTACTTC
CTSSLELAPTYEQYF
>16|TRBD2|few|TRBV20-1|TRBJ2-2
TGCAGTGCTAGCCAGAGCGGGGGGGCTGATGGCGGGGAGCTGTTTTTT
CSASQSGGADGGELFF
>14|NA|NA|TRBV6-6|TRBJ2-1
TGTGCCAGCGTTGGAAGTAGCTCCTACAATGAGCAGTTCTTC
CASVGSSSYNEQFF
>16|NA|many|TRBV11-1|TRBJ2-1
TGTGCCAGCAGCCCATCGGGCTCCGGGGTTAGGAATGAGCAGTTCTTC
CASSPSGSGVRNEQFF
>14|NA|few|TRBV10-2|TRBJ1-4
TGCGCCAGCAGGGAAAGGGGATTTAATGAAAAACTGTTTTTT
CASRERGFNEKLFF
>13|NA|NA|TRBV27|TRBJ1-1
TGTGCCAGCAGTTTATCCTTCCGGGACGCGCCTTTCTTT
CASSLSFRDAPFF
>19|TRBD1|many|TRBV7-9|TRBJ1-6
TGTGCCAGCAGCTTAGCGACAGGGGGAAGGATCTCCTATAATTCACCCCTCCACTTT
CASSLATGGRISYNSPLHF
>15|TRBD2|NA|TRBV7-4|TRBJ2-1
TGTGCCAGCAGAGGCGCGGGAGGTCCCTACAATGAGCAGTTCTTC
CASRGAGGPYNEQFF
>15|TRBD1|few|TRBV9|TRBJ2-5
TGTGCCAGCAGCGAGCGGGACAGGGGGGAAGAGACCCAGTACTTC
CASSERDRGEETQYF
>14|NA|many|TRBV28|TRBJ1-2
TGTGCCAGCAGCTTTGGAGGTGGGTCGAATGGCTACACCTTC
CASSFGGGSNGYTF
>19|TRBD2|NA|TRBV27|TRBJ2-2
TGTGCCAGCAGTTTAAGGGCTAGCGGGAGGTCGGCGAACACCGGGGAGCTGTTTTTT
CASSLRASGRSANTGELFF
>13|NA|NA|TRBV29-1|TRBJ2-3
TGCAGCGCGCCGGGGCGTCGAACAGATACGCAGTATTTT
CSAPGRRTDTQYF
>15|NA|few|TRBV6-2/TRBV6-3|TRBJ1-4
TGTGCCAGCAGATACCGACGGAATATGAATGAAAAACTGTTTTTT
CASRYRRNMNEKLFF
>15|NA|many|TRBV7-2|TRBJ2-7
TGTGCCAGCAGCTTACGACAGGACGGCTCCTACGAGCAGTACTTC
CASSLRQDGSYEQYF
>17|NA|NA|TRBV19|TRBJ1-1
TGTGCCAGTAATATAGGGTCGGCAGGGGCAAGTAGCACTGAAGCTTTCTTT
CASNIGSAGASSTEAFF
>15|TRBD2|NA|TRBV7-2|TRBJ2-5
TGTGGCAGCAGTCTGCAGGCTAGCGGGCCGGAGACCCAGTACTTC
CGSSLQASGPETQYF
>11|NA|NA|TRBV7-6|TRBJ2-1
TGTGCCAGCAGCTTATACGGGAGACCGTTCTTC
CASSLYGRPFF
>12|NA|many|TRBV28|TRBJ1-3
TGTGCCAGCAGTTGGAACGGACCCACCATATATTTT
CASSWNGPTIYF
>12|NA|few|TRBV9|TRBJ1-2
TGTGCCAGCACGTCGGCAGGGTCTGACTACACCTTC
CASTSAGSDYTF
>16|NA|many|TRBV7-8|TRBJ1-6
TGTGCCAGCAGCCTGGACCGACCTCAGGGATTGGGTCCCCTCCACTTT
CASSLDRPQGLGPLHF
>11|NA|NA|TRBV14|TRBJ2-2
TGTGCCAGCAGCCACACCGGGGAGCTGTTTTTT
CASSHTGELFF
>16|TRBD2|many|TRBV6-1|TRBJ2-4
TGTGCCAGCAGTGAGGGGGCGGGAGGGGCCAAAAACATTCAGTACTTC
CASSEGAGGAKNIQYF
>14|NA|few|TRBV7-9|TRBJ2-7
TGTGCCAGCAGCCAGGGGATAGGGCAAAGCGAGCAGTACTTC
CASSQGIGQSEQYF
>16|NA|few|TRBV28|TRBJ1-5
TGTGCCAGCAGTACCCGACAGGCTTCGCTGGATCAGCCCCAGCATTTT
CASSTRQASLDQPQHF
>14|NA|many|TRBV7-2|TRBJ1-6
TGTGCCAGCAGCTGGGACGGGGGTAATTCACCCCTCCACTTT
CASSWDGGNSPLHF
>12|NA|few|TRBV7-3|TRBJ2-2
TGTGCCAGCAGCCCGCCAGCAGGGGAGCTGTTTTTT
CASSPPAGELFF
>17|NA|few|TRBV20-1|TRBJ2-1
TGCAGTGCCGAACTACCTACCAGGGCACCCGGACTCAATGAGCAGTTCTTC
CSAELPTRAPGLNEQFF
>17|TRBD2|many|TRBV7-2|TRBJ2-7
TGTGCCAGCAGCTTCCCCGGAGGGGTAGCGGGGTCCTACGAGCAGTACTTC
CASSFPGGVAGSYEQYF
>15|NA|few|TRBV28|TRBJ1-4
TGTGCCAGCCGACTTAGTGCCGCCTTAAATGAAAAACTGTTTTTT
CASRLSAALNEKLFF
>16|NA|NA|TRBV20-1|TRBJ2-1
TGCAGTGCTAGAGATTCTCGGGGCGGGACCCCCAATGAGCAGTTCTTC
CSARDSRGGTPNEQFF
>11|NA|few|TRBV20-1|TRBJ1-5
TGCAGTGCTAGCCCCACTTCAACACAGCATTTT
CSASPTSTQHF
>16|TRBD2|few|TRBV7-2|TRBJ2-7
TGTGCCAGCAGCCCCGGGACTAGCGGGAGAAGGGACGAGCAGTACTTC
CASSPGTSGRRDEQYF
>17|NA|few|TRBV7-4|TRBJ2-2
TGTGCCAGCAGCTTAGCGCGGCAGCTTATCAAGACCGGGGAGCTGTTTTTT
CASSLARQLIKTGELFF
>16|NA|many|TRBV7-2|TRBJ2-7
TGTGCCAGCAGCTTAGACAGGGCCCAAATCTCCTACGAGCAGTACTTC
CASSLDRAQISYEQYF
>15|NA|NA|TRBV12-3/TRBV12-4|TRBJ2-5
TGTGCCAACAGTTTCCAACCGGTGGCGGGAGAGACCCAGTACTTC
CANSFQPVAGETQYF
>16|TRBD1|many|TRBV27|TRBJ2-2
TGTGCCAGCAGTCACTGGCGGACAGGGGGCACCGGGGAGCTGTTTTTT
CASSHWRTGGTGELFF
>15|TRBD2|NA|TRBV24-1|TRBJ2-1
TGTGCCACCAGTGATTCTGGCGGGAGTTACAATGAGCAGTTCTTC
CATSDSGGSYNEQFF
>14|TRBD1|NA|TRBV12-3/TRBV12-4|TRBJ2-5
TGTGCCAGCAGTTGGACAGGGGACCAAGAGACCCAGTACTTC
CASSWTGDQETQYF
>20|NA|many|TRBV11-2|TRBJ1-1
TGTGCCAGCAGCTTTCCTGTCCACACCTTATCAGACACAATGAACACTGAAGCTTTCTTT
CASSFPVHTLSDTMNTEAFF
>17|NA|few|TRBV6-2/TRBV6-3|TRBJ2-1
TGTGCCAGCAGTTACTCTGAGACACACAGCTCCTACAATGAGCAGTTCTTC
CASSYSETHSSYNEQFF
>17|TRBD2|few|TRBV5-6|TRBJ2-3
TGTGCCAGCAGCTTCGGACTAGCGGGAGGAGGCACAGATACGCAGTATTTT
CASSFGLAGGGTDTQYF
>15|NA|many|TRBV6-4|TRBJ2-1
TGTGCCAGCAGTGACTCGGAAAGGGGAGTGAATGAGCAGTTCTTC
CASSDSERGVNEQFF
>11|NA|NA|TRBV5-1|TRBJ2-7
TGCGCCAGCACCCTGGGCGGGGAGCAGTACTTC
CASTLGGEQYF
>15|TRBD1|many|TRBV7-9|TRBJ1-1
TGTGCCAGCAGTTGGGGACAGGGCGGGTACACTGAAGCTTTCTTT
CASSWGQGGYTEAFF
>20|TRBD2|NA|TRBV7-9|TRBJ2-5
TGTGCCAGCAGCCAGACGGCGGGGGGGCCTAAACCGACATCCCAAGAGACCCAGTACTTC
CASSQTAGGPKPTSQETQYF
>13|NA|NA|TRBV12-3/TRBV12-4|TRBJ1-5
TGTGCCAGCAGTATGGGGCGGGATCAGCCCCAGCATTTT
CASSMGRDQPQHF
>12|NA|few|TRBV12-3/TRBV12-4|TRBJ2-2
TGTGCCATACACCGCCGGCACCGGGAGCTGTTTTTT
CAIHRRHRELFF
>14|NA|NA|TRBV28|TRBJ1-6
TGTGCCAGCAGTCCTCAGGGTTATAATTCACCCCTCCACTTT
CASSPQGYNSPLHF
>14|NA|NA|TRBV20-1|TRBJ2-1
TGCAGTGCTGACCCCTTGGGGGGGCCATCTGAGCAGTTCTTC
CSADPLGGPSEQFF
>15|TRBD1|NA|TRBV6-1|TRBJ2-7
TGTGCCAGCAGTGGACAGGGGGCAAGTTCCTACGAGCAGTACTTC
CASSGQGASSYEQYF